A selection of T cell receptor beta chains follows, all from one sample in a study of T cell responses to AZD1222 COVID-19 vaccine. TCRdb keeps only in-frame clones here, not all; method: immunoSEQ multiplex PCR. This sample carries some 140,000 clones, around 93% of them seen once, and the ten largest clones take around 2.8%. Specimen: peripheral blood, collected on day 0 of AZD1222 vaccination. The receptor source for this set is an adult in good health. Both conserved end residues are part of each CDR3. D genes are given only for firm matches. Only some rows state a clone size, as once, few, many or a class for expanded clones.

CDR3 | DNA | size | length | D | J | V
CASSPGTGGDDSFF | TGCGCCAGCAGCCCGGGAACAGGGGGCGATGACTCTTTCTTT | NA | 14 | TRBD1 | TRBJ1-1 | TRBV4-1
CASSVPLPGGYGYTF | TGTGCCAGCAGCGTTCCCCTCCCAGGGGGCTATGGCTACACCTTC | NA | 15 | TRBD1 | TRBJ1-2 | TRBV7-9
CASSQDGNTEAFF | TGCGCCAGCAGCCAAGATGGCAACACTGAAGCTTTCTTT | NA | 13 | NA | TRBJ1-1 | TRBV4-1
CASSHRGLGSYEQYF | TGTGCCAGCAGTCACAGGGGGCTTGGGTCCTACGAGCAGTACTTC | NA | 15 | TRBD1 | TRBJ2-7 | TRBV28
CASSVEEESYNEQFF | TGTGCCAGCAGCGTAGAAGAGGAGTCCTACAATGAGCAGTTCTTC | NA | 15 | NA | TRBJ2-1 | TRBV9
CASSPDSFYGYTF | TGTGCCAGCAGCCCCGACAGTTTCTATGGCTACACCTTC | NA | 13 | NA | TRBJ1-2 | TRBV3-1/TRBV3-2
CASTKLAGGRDEQYF | TGTGCCAGCACCAAACTAGCGGGAGGCCGCGACGAGCAGTACTTC | NA | 15 | TRBD2 | TRBJ2-7 | TRBV28
CASSLLEGGFLGYTF | TGTGCCAGCAGCTTGTTGGAAGGTGGATTCCTTGGCTACACCTTC | NA | 15 | NA | TRBJ1-2 | TRBV5-4
CASSLDMYQETQYF | TGTGCCAGCAGCTTAGACATGTACCAAGAGACCCAGTACTTC | NA | 14 | NA | TRBJ2-5 | TRBV11-3
CASSRDRANQPQHF | TGTGCCAGCTCCAGGGACAGGGCCAATCAGCCCCAGCATTTT | NA | 14 | TRBD1 | TRBJ1-5 | TRBV3-1/TRBV3-2
CASRGTDNTIYF | TGTGCCAGCAGGGGGACTGACAACACCATATATTTT | NA | 12 | NA | TRBJ1-3 | TRBV6-5
CASSLRIYNSPLHF | TGCGCCAGCAGCTTGCGGATCTATAATTCACCCCTCCACTTT | NA | 14 | NA | TRBJ1-6 | TRBV5-1
CASSFTTGSLNSPLHF | TGTGCCAGCAGCTTTACCACAGGTTCCCTTAATTCACCCCTCCACTTT | NA | 16 | NA | TRBJ1-6 | TRBV11-3
CSASLGVREKLFF | TGCAGTGCTAGTTTAGGGGTCCGTGAAAAACTGTTTTTT | once | 13 | NA | TRBJ1-4 | TRBV20-1
CSAPNQPQHF | TGCAGTGCCCCCAATCAGCCCCAGCATTTT | NA | 10 | NA | TRBJ1-5 | TRBV20-1
CASSPTLSDEQFF | TGTGCCAGCAGCCCAACGTTGAGCGACGAGCAGTTCTTC | NA | 13 | NA | TRBJ2-1 | TRBV7-3
CASTRTSGTGGTIYF | TGTGCCAGCACCCGCACATCCGGGACAGGTGGCACCATATATTTT | NA | 15 | TRBD1 | TRBJ1-3 | TRBV3-1/TRBV3-2
CASSAHGAGVAYDEQFF | TGTGCCAGCAGCGCCCACGGAGCGGGAGTGGCGTACGATGAGCAGTTCTTC | NA | 17 | TRBD2 | TRBJ2-1 | TRBV9
CSAAGDQPQHF | TGCAGTGCCGCAGGGGATCAGCCCCAGCATTTT | NA | 11 | NA | TRBJ1-5 | TRBV20-1
CATNRGEFGYTF | TGTGCCACCAACAGGGGCGAGTTTGGCTACACCTTC | NA | 12 | TRBD1 | TRBJ1-2 | TRBV28
CASSSGLAGDPFF | TGTGCCAGCAGTTCGGGACTAGCGGGAGATCCGTTCTTC | NA | 13 | TRBD2 | TRBJ2-1 | TRBV27
CASSSPSGGTNEQYF | TGTGCCAGCAGCTCACCTAGCGGGGGGACCAACGAGCAGTACTTC | NA | 15 | TRBD2 | TRBJ2-7 | TRBV27
CASSLSGAREWFF | TGTGCCAGCAGTTTATCAGGGGCTAGGGAGTGGTTCTTC | NA | 13 | NA | TRBJ2-1 | TRBV27
CASSFTFDQPQHF | TGTGCCAGCAGTTTCACATTCGATCAGCCCCAGCATTTT | NA | 13 | NA | TRBJ1-5 | TRBV6-5
CASSQSFNSPLHF | TGTGCCAGCAGCCAATCCTTTAATTCACCCCTCCACTTT | NA | 13 | NA | TRBJ1-6 | TRBV14
CASSRPGTDTQYF | TGTGCCAGCTCGAGACCGGGCACAGATACGCAGTATTTT | NA | 13 | NA | TRBJ2-3 | TRBV28
CASSKIQGSPLHF | TGTGCCAGCAGCAAAATACAGGGGTCACCCCTCCACTTT | NA | 13 | TRBD1 | TRBJ1-6 | TRBV9
CAISADGSNYGYTF | TGTGCCATCAGCGCGGACGGTTCTAACTATGGCTACACCTTC | few | 14 | NA | TRBJ1-2 | TRBV10-3
CASSQDAGVGGAEDTQYF | TGCGCCAGCAGCCAAGATGCCGGAGTGGGGGGGGCAGAGGATACGCAGTATTTT | once | 18 | NA | TRBJ2-3 | TRBV4-3
CASSLAFGTEAFF | TGTGCCAGCAGCTTGGCCTTCGGCACTGAAGCTTTCTTT | NA | 13 | NA | TRBJ1-1 | TRBV5-4
CASSYGQGETQYF | TGCGCCAGCAGCTATGGACAGGGGGAGACCCAGTACTTC | NA | 13 | TRBD1 | TRBJ2-5 | TRBV5-1